Each of the 7 T cell receptor beta chains below was sequenced from the same sample in a study of OX40 agonist ivuxolimab in advanced cancers. TCRdb keeps only in-frame clones here, not all; method: immunoSEQ multiplex PCR. The sample yields fewer than 90,000 clones, more than 70% seen once. Sequenced here: CD4+ or CD8+ T cells sorted from blood, sampled in a trial of the OX40 agonist ivuxolimab. The origin of the receptors is an adult with an advanced solid tumor such as melanoma, head and neck, liver or kidney cancer.

DNA for the CDR3: TGTGCCAGCAGTACCCACAATTCACCCCTCCACTTT. It codes for CASSTHNSPLHF. This rearrangement joins TRBV27 to TRBJ1-6; D not certain. This CDR3 has 12 residues. The V gene lost 5 bases and the J gene lost 7 bases, with 6 bases spanning the gap. The V gene's germline CDR1 is MNHEY and CDR2 SMNVEV (reference sequence).

The chain employs TRBV7-6 and TRBJ2-3, with D unresolved. In germline, CDR1 is SGHVS, CDR2 FNYEAQ. The CDR3 is made up of 14 amino acids. Trimming left V 3 bases short and J 3 bases short, with 10 bases between. The CDR3 DNA follows: TGTGCCAGCAGCTTCACCCGGAATACAGATACGCAGTATTTT. Translation: CASSFTRNTDTQYF.

The chain recombines TRBV11-2 with TRBJ2-7; 9 positions match TRBD1. With 6 bases clipped from V and 2 bases from J, the junction kept 8 bases outside the gene matches. Per germline, CDR1 SGHAT and CDR2 FQNNGV. The CDR3 totals 15 residues. In nucleotides, the CDR3 is TGTGCCAGCAGTCGGGGACAGGGTCGGGCCTACGAGCAGTACTTC. This gives the protein CASSRGQGRAYEQYF.

The V and J genes are TRBV4-3 and TRBJ1-2; D may be TRBD1 (5 bases). The CDR3 has 15 residues. Trimming removed 0 bases at V and 3 bases at J, with 11 bases between. Germline assignment: CDR1 LGHNA and CDR2 YSLEER. Written as DNA, the CDR3 is TGCGCCAGCAGCCAAGATCGAGGGACCTACTATGGCTACACCTTC. Translating gives CASSQDRGTYYGYTF.

The CDR3 reads CASSLEGRGGTEAFF. The DNA for the CDR3 is TGTGCCAGCAGCTTAGAGGGCAGGGGAGGTACTGAAGCTTTCTTT. J is TRBJ1-1 and V is TRBV11-2; TRBD1 is a possible D gene (6 bases). Germline CDR1 reads SGHAT; CDR2 reads FQNNGV. V lost 0 bases and J lost 5, with 13 bases in between. The CDR3 totals 15 residues.

V usage is TRBV6-5 and J usage is TRBJ1-1, with D possibly TRBD1 on 6 matching bases. Germline values: CDR1 MNHEY, CDR2 SVGAGI. The CDR3 is 15 amino acids. Trimming took 5 bases from V and 1 from J, leaving 14 bases between them. CDR3 region: CASSLRGGKNTEAFF. The CDR3 DNA is TGTGCCAGCAGTCTTAGGGGGGGGAAGAACACTGAAGCTTTCTTT.

The rearrangement uses TRBV6-1 and TRBJ2-2; D might be TRBD1 (7 bases). The CDR3 is 15 amino acids. Germline loops: CDR1 MNHNS, CDR2 SASEGT. V shed 8 bases and J shed 4 bases, with 17 bases lying between them. CDR3 in amino acids: CASVWRAGGTGELFF. The DNA for the CDR3 is TGTGCCAGCGTATGGAGGGCAGGGGGCACCGGGGAGCTGTTTTTT.